This TCR beta chain is drawn from a study of T cells after yellow fever vaccination. Study-wide points: Re-detected after boosting: most primary clones, 96% of CD4 and 75% to 90% of CD8.

About this clonotype: Its antigen is as yet unknown.

The germline gives CDR1 SGHAT, CDR2 FQNNGV. Trimming took 6 bases from V and 5 from J; bases not matched to a gene: 15. The CDR3 loop spans 18 amino acids. Researchers made TCR cDNA using 5'RACE template switching, and this step added a universal primer site and UMIs. TCRdb processed the 5' RACE reads anew with MiXCR; each CDR3 protein has one entry. This repertoire shows approximately 250,000 distinct CDR3 sequences, 6.7% found once; its top ten account for approximately 0.99%. The input for sequencing was CD4+ T cells sorted from PBMCs, taken on the day of the yellow fever booster vaccination. The sequence derives from a man aged 30-40 years who received the YFV17D yellow fever vaccine. J is TRBJ2-1 and V is TRBV11-2, with 11 nucleotides matching TRBD2. This chain's CDR3 is CASRPGTSGNYFDNEQFF. The CDR3, as DNA: TGTGCCAGCAGGCCCGGGACTAGCGGAAACTATTTTGACAATGAGCAGTTCTTC.